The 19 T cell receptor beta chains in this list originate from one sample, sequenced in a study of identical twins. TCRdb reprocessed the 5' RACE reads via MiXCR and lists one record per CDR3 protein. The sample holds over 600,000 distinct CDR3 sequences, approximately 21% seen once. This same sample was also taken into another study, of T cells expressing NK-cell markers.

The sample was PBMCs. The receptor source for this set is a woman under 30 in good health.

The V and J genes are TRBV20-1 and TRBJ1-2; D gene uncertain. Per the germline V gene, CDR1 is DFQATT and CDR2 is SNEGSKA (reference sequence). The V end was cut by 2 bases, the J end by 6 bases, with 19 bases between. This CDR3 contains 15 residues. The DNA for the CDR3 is TGCAGTGCTAGACATAAGGGCCTACCACTGGATGGCTACACCTTC. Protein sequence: CSARHKGLPLDGYTF.

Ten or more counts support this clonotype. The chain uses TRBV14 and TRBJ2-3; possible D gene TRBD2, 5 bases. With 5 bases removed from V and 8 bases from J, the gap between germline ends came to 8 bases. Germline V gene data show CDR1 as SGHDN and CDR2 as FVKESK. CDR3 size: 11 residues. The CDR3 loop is CASSSRGTQYF. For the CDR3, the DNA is TGTGCCAGCAGCAGCCGGGGTACGCAGTATTTT.

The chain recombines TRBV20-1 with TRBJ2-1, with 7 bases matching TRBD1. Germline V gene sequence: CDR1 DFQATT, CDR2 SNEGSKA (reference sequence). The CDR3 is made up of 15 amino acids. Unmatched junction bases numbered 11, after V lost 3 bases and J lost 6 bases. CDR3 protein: CSAREASGQRNEQFF. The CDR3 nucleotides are TGCAGTGCTAGGGAGGCCTCGGGACAGCGCAATGAGCAGTTCTTC.

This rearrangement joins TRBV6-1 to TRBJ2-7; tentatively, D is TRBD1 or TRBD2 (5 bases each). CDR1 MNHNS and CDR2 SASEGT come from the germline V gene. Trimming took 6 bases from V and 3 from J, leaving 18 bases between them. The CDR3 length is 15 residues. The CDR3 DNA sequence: TGTGCCAGCAGACCGCGTGCGACGGGACGCTACGAGCAGTACTTC. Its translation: CASRPRATGRYEQYF.

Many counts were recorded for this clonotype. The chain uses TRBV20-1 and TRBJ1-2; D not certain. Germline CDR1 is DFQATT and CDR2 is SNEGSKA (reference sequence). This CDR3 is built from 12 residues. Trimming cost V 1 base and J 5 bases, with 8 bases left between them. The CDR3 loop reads CSARAGSYGYTF. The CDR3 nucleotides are TGCAGTGCTAGAGCCGGTTCGTATGGCTACACCTTC.

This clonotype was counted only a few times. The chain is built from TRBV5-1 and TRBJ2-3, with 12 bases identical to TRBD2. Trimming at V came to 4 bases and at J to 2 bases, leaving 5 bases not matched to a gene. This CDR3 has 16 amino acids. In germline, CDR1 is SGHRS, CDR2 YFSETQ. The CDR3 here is CASSPRTSGATDTQYF. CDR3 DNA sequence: TGCGCCAGCAGCCCCCGGACTAGCGGGGCCACAGATACGCAGTATTTT. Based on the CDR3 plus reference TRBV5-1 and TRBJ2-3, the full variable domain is KAGVTQTPRYLIKTRGQQVTLSCSPISGHRSVSWYQQTPGQGLQFLFEYFSETQRNKGNFPGRFSGRQFSNSRSEMNVSTLELGDSALYLCASSPRTSGATDTQYFGPGTRLTVL.

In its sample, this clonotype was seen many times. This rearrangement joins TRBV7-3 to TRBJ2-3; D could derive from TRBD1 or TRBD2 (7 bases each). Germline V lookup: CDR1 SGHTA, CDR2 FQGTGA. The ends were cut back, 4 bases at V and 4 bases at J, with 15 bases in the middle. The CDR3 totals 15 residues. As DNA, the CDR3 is TGTGCCAGCAGCTCCTATTCAGGGGGGGCAGATACGCAGTATTTT. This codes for CASSSYSGGADTQYF.

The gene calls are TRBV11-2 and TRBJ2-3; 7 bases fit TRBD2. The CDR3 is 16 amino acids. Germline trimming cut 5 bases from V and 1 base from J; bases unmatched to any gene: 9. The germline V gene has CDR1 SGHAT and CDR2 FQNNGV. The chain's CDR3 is CASSRITSDGTDTQYF. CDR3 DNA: TGTGCCAGCAGCCGAATAACTAGCGATGGCACAGATACGCAGTATTTT.

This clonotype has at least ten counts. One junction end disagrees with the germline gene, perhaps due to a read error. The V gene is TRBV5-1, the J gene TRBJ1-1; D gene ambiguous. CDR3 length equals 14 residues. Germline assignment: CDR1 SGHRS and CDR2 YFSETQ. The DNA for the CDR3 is TGTGCCAGCAGCTTGGCTGGAATGAACACTGAAGCTTTCTTT. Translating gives CASSLAGMNTEAFF.

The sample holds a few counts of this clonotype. This CDR3 reads CASTSRAGPQGTQYF. CDR3 DNA sequence: TGTGCCAGTACGTCCAGGGCAGGGCCCCAGGGTACGCAGTATTTT. The rearrangement joins TRBV15 to TRBJ2-3; D perhaps matches TRBD1 (5 bases). The CDR3 contains 15 residues. The germline gives CDR1 LNHNV, CDR2 YYDKDF (reference sequence). The V and J ends lost 10 bases and 8 bases respectively, with 25 bases between them.

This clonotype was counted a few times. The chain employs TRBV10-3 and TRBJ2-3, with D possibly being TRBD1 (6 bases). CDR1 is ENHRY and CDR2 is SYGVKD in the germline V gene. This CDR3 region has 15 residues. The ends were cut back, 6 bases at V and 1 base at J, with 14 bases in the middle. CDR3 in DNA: TGTGCCATCAGGGCACAGGGATCGGGCACAGATACGCAGTATTTT. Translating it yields CAIRAQGSGTDTQYF.

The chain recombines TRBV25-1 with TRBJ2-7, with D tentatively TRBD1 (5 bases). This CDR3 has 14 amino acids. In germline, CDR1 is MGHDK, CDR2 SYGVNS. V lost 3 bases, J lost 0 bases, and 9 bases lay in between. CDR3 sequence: CASSEGPPSYEQYF. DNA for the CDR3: TGTGCCAGCAGTGAGGGGCCCCCCTCCTACGAGCAGTACTTC.

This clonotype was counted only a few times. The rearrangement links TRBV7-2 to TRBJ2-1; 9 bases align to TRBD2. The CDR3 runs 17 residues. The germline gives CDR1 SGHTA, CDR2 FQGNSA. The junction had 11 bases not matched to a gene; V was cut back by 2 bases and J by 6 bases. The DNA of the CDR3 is TGTGCCAGCAGCTTATGGTTTAGCGGGGGACTCTCCAATGAGCAGTTCTTC. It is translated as CASSLWFSGGLSNEQFF.

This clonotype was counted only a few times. The CDR3: CASSVSHTDTQYF. CDR3 sequence (DNA): TGTGCCAGCAGCGTATCACACACAGATACGCAGTATTTT. The chain uses TRBV9 and TRBJ2-3; D gene uncertain. There are 13 residues in the CDR3. V lost 1 base and J 2 bases, leaving 5 bases between the germline ends. Germline V gives CDR1 SGDLS, CDR2 YYNGEE.

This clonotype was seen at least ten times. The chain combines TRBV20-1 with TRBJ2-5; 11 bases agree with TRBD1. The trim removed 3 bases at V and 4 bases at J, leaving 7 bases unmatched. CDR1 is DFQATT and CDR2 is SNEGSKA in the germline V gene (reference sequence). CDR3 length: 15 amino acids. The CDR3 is CSARVGQGARETQYF. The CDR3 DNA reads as TGCAGTGCTAGGGTCGGACAGGGGGCGCGAGAGACCCAGTACTTC.

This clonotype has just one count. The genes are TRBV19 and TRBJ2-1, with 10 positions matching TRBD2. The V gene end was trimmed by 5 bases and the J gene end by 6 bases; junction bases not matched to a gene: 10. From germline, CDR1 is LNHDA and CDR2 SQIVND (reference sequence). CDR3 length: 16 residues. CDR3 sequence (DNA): TGTGCCAGTAGTGGCCTAGCGGGAGCACAAGGCAATGAGCAGTTCTTC. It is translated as CASSGLAGAQGNEQFF.

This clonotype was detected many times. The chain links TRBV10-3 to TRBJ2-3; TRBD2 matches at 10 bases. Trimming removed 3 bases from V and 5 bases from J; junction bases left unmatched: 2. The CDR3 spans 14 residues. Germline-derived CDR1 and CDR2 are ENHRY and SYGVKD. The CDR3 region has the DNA TGTGCCATCAGTGAAAGCGGGAGGGGAGATACGCAGTATTTT. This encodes CAISESGRGDTQYF.

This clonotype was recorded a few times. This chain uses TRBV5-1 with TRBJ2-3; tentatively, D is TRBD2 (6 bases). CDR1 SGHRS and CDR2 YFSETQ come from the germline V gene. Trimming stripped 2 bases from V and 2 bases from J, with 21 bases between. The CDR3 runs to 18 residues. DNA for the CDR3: TGCGCCAGCAGCTTCCCCCCCAATCCAGCGGGTTCCACAGATACGCAGTATTTT. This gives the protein CASSFPPNPAGSTDTQYF.

This chain's CDR3 is CSVEVPNTGELFF. The DNA of the CDR3 is TGCAGCGTTGAAGTACCGAACACCGGGGAGCTGTTTTTT. V and J are TRBV29-1 and TRBJ2-2, with D hard to call. Between the trimmed V and J ends, which lost 1 base and 0 bases, there was a span of 3 bases. CDR3 length: 13 residues. Germline-derived CDR1 and CDR2 are SQVTM and ANQGSEA.